This passage covers 23 T cell receptor beta chains from one sample sequenced in a study of cytomegalovirus exposure and HLA in healthy donors. Assay used: immunoSEQ multiplex PCR; TCRdb lists only in-frame clones, some missing. The repertoire holds 120,000 to 150,000 clones, with less than 90% as singletons. The sample taken for sequencing was PBMCs. These receptors all come from a man between 18 and 35 years old in good health and CMV-seronegative.

The genes are TRBV5-1 and TRBJ1-2; TRBD1 matches 7 bases. Germline assignment: CDR1 SGHRS and CDR2 YFSETQ. This CDR3 region has 14 residues. Trimming removed 3 bases from V and 0 bases from J; junction bases left unmatched: 2. The CDR3 DNA sequence: TGCGCCAGCAGCTCCGGACAGGCTAACTATGGCTACACCTTC. Translation: CASSSGQANYGYTF.

V is TRBV5-6 and J is TRBJ1-5; D remains unclear. Germline assignment: CDR1 SGHDT and CDR2 YYEEEE. V shed 0 bases and J shed 4 bases, with 5 bases lying between them. The length of the CDR3 is 13 residues. The CDR3 reads CASSLERNQPQHF. CDR3 sequence (DNA): TGTGCCAGCAGCTTGGAGAGGAATCAGCCCCAGCATTTT.

The rearrangement joins TRBV7-2 to TRBJ2-3; 7 bases are shared with TRBD1. With V trimmed by 3 bases and J by 2 bases, 11 bases remained unmatched. Germline loops: CDR1 SGHTA, CDR2 FQGNSA. This CDR3 has 17 amino acids. This chain's CDR3 is CASSLAHSRGPTDTQYF. CDR3 coding DNA: TGTGCCAGCAGCTTGGCCCACTCAAGGGGGCCCACAGATACGCAGTATTTT.

The rearrangement uses TRBV21-1 and TRBJ2-7; TRBD2, the table's D call, was not compared with the DNA. TRBV21-1 is a documented pseudogene. The CDR3 covers 15 residues. The CDR3 nucleotides read TGTGCCAGCAGCGACCCGACCGGGAGCTCCTACGAGCAGTACTTC. Translating gives CASSDPTGSSYEQYF.

The chain has TRBV27 and TRBJ2-2; TRBD2 matches at 7 bases. The V gene's germline CDR1 is MNHEY and CDR2 SMNVEV (reference sequence). J lost 5 bases, V lost 7 bases, and 13 bases had no gene match. The CDR3 length is 16 residues. In nucleotides, the CDR3 is TGTGCCAGCAAGGGGCTCTGGCGGGAGACGACCGGGGAGCTGTTTTTT. It encodes CASKGLWRETTGELFF.

J is TRBJ2-7 and V is TRBV7-2; D is undetermined. This CDR3 comprises 14 residues. Per germline, CDR1 SGHTA and CDR2 FQGNSA. V was trimmed by 4 bases and J by 5 bases, leaving 15 bases between them. The CDR3 loop is CASSWVGVSHEQYF. CDR3 in DNA: TGTGCCAGCAGCTGGGTGGGCGTCAGCCACGAGCAGTACTTC.

The chain employs TRBV4-3 and TRBJ2-6; TRBD1 is a possible D gene (6 bases). Germline CDR1 LGHNA, CDR2 YSLEER. V lost 0 bases to trimming and J lost 1 base, with 13 bases between them. The CDR3 spans 18 residues. This chain's CDR3 is CASSQDNRVKSGANVLTF. The CDR3 DNA is TGCGCCAGCAGCCAAGATAACAGGGTAAAGTCTGGGGCCAACGTCCTGACTTTC.

The chain employs TRBV5-4 and TRBJ1-2; 8 bases align to TRBD1. This CDR3 contains 14 residues. Germline loops: CDR1 SGHNT, CDR2 YYREEE (reference sequence). With V trimmed by 0 bases and J by 7 bases, 5 bases remained unmatched. This chain's CDR3 is CASSLEATGVGYTF. CDR3 nucleotides: TGTGCCAGCAGCTTGGAGGCGACAGGGGTTGGCTACACCTTC.

In nucleotides, the CDR3 is TGCAGCTTACAGGGGTTGGGGGAGACCCAGTACTTC. It is translated as CSLQGLGETQYF. This chain connects TRBV29-1 to TRBJ2-5, with TRBD1 identical over 7 bases. CDR3 length: 12 residues. Germline CDR1 reads SQVTM; CDR2 reads ANQGSEA. V was pared by 8 bases and J by 5 bases, with 8 bases of the junction left unmatched.

V is TRBV2 and J is TRBJ2-2; no reliable D call. The germline V and J ends were trimmed by 4 bases and 7 bases, with 13 bases remaining between them. The CDR3 totals 14 residues. The germline V gene encodes CDR1 SNHLY and CDR2 FYNNEI. The CDR3 here is CASSGSRGSGELFF. As DNA, the CDR3 is TGTGCCAGCAGTGGCTCTAGAGGAAGCGGGGAGCTGTTTTTT.

This sequence joins TRBV5-1 and TRBJ1-1; D remains unclear. The germline V gene encodes CDR1 SGHRS and CDR2 YFSETQ. This CDR3 comprises 14 residues. The V end was cut by 3 bases, the J end by 1 base, with 10 bases between. The CDR3 protein is CASSWASENTEAFF. The DNA of the CDR3 is TGCGCCAGCAGCTGGGCCTCGGAGAACACTGAAGCTTTCTTT. The variable domain in full, completed from reference TRBV5-1 and TRBJ1-1, reads KAGVTQTPRYLIKTRGQQVTLSCSPISGHRSVSWYQQTPGQGLQFLFEYFSETQRNKGNFPGRFSGRQFSNSRSEMNVSTLELGDSALYLCASSWASENTEAFFGQGTRLTVV.

This rearrangement joins TRBV7-8 to TRBJ2-7; possibly TRBD1 for D (5 bases). The CDR3 is made up of 15 amino acids. V dropped 1 base and J dropped 0 bases, with 10 bases sitting between them. Germline V CDR1 and CDR2: SGHVS, FQNEAQ. This CDR3 is CASSLGAGYSYEQYF. CDR3 in DNA: TGTGCCAGCAGCTTAGGGGCAGGGTACTCCTACGAGCAGTACTTC.

The rearrangement joins TRBV7-6 to TRBJ2-1; 8 nucleotides match TRBD2. This CDR3 is 14 amino acids long. CDR1 is SGHVS, CDR2 FNYEAQ, per germline. Germline trimming cut 5 bases from V and 7 bases from J; bases unmatched to any gene: 7. As DNA, the CDR3 is TGTGCCAGCAGCCCCCGGACTAGCTTGAATGAGCAGTTCTTC. It translates to CASSPRTSLNEQFF.

This clone was seen only a few times. This sequence joins TRBV10-3 and TRBJ2-7, with D possibly being TRBD1 (5 bases). The CDR3 is 13 amino acids. The V end lost 11 bases, the J end lost 2 bases, and 16 bases lay between the germline ends. In germline, CDR1 is ENHRY, CDR2 SYGVKD. CDR3 region: CALRRTDTYEQYF. In nucleotides, the CDR3 is TGTGCCCTGCGTCGGACGGACACCTACGAGCAGTACTTC.

The CDR3 reads CASSSLSGGTYNEQFF. The CDR3, as DNA: TGTGCCAGCAGTTCCCTTAGCGGGGGGACCTACAATGAGCAGTTCTTC. V and J are TRBV6-5 and TRBJ2-1, with 10 bases fitting TRBD2. The CDR3 loop spans 16 amino acids. V shed 4 bases, J shed 2 bases, and the junction held 5 bases outside the gene matches. CDR1 MNHEY and CDR2 SVGAGI come from the germline V gene.

The rearrangement uses TRBV6-5 and TRBJ2-2; 7 nucleotides agree with TRBD1. Per the germline V gene, CDR1 is MNHEY and CDR2 is SVGAGI. Trimming at V came to 6 bases and at J to 4 bases, leaving 5 bases not matched to a gene. The CDR3 is made up of 14 amino acids. CDR3 protein: CASSKGQFTGELFF. DNA for the CDR3: TGTGCCAGCAGCAAGGGACAGTTCACCGGGGAGCTGTTTTTT.

V is TRBV15 and J is TRBJ2-7, with D perhaps TRBD1 (5 bases). The germline V and J ends were trimmed by 3 bases and 5 bases, with 14 bases remaining between them. Germline V gives CDR1 LNHNV, CDR2 YYDKDF (reference sequence). The CDR3 extends over 14 amino acids. The CDR3 reads CATSRDTVTNEQYF. CDR3 DNA: TGTGCCACCAGCAGGGACACTGTAACTAACGAGCAGTACTTC.

This sequence joins TRBV7-2 and TRBJ2-2, with D hard to call. Germline V gene lookup returns CDR1 SGHTA and CDR2 FQGNSA. The CDR3 extends over 15 amino acids. V lost 5 bases, J lost 3 bases, and 13 bases lay in between. CDR3 bases: TGTGCCAGCAGCCAGTTTTACGCGGACACCGGGGAGCTGTTTTTT. Encoded protein: CASSQFYADTGELFF.

This clone was counted once. The chain uses TRBV11-2 and TRBJ2-7; TRBD2 is a possible D gene (6 bases). CDR1 is SGHAT and CDR2 is FQNNGV in the germline V gene. Trimming took 5 bases from V and 4 from J, leaving 12 bases between them. The CDR3 has 13 residues. The CDR3 sequence is CASSPSGPYEQYF. In DNA form, the CDR3 reads TGTGCCAGCAGCCCCAGCGGGCCATACGAGCAGTACTTC.

The chain employs TRBV7-9 and TRBJ2-1, with 7 bases lining up with TRBD1. Germline CDR1 and CDR2: SEHNR and FQNEAQ (reference sequence). This CDR3 contains 14 residues. V was clipped by 5 bases and J by 3 bases; unmatched bases: 4. The CDR3 sequence: CASSTDRNYNEQFF. The CDR3 DNA sequence: TGTGCCAGCAGCACGGACAGGAACTACAATGAGCAGTTCTTC.

This clone was seen only once. The V and J genes are TRBV9 and TRBJ2-2, with 11 bases fitting TRBD1. V lost 3 bases, J lost 2 bases, and 6 bases stayed unmatched. Germline V lookup: CDR1 SGDLS, CDR2 YYNGEE. CDR3 size: 17 residues. CDR3 nucleotides: TGTGCCAGCAGCGATCATGGGACAGGGGGTAACACCGGGGAGCTGTTTTTT. This gives the protein CASSDHGTGGNTGELFF.

The chain couples TRBV6-1 to TRBJ2-7; 10 positions match TRBD1. Per the germline V gene, CDR1 is MNHNS and CDR2 is SASEGT. The CDR3 sequence is 15 residues long. The V and J ends lost 6 bases and 5 bases, in that order; junction bases with no gene match: 10. CDR3 amino acids: CASRDDRGRFHEQYF. The CDR3 bases are TGTGCCAGCAGGGACGACAGGGGGCGGTTCCACGAGCAGTACTTC.

The table lists this clone with a few counts. The rearrangement links TRBV19 to TRBJ1-1; 10 nucleotides align to TRBD1. Per the germline V gene, CDR1 is LNHDA and CDR2 is SQIVND (reference sequence). With 1 base clipped from V and 6 bases from J, the junction kept 11 bases outside the gene matches. The CDR3 is 17 residues long. Here the CDR3 DNA reads TGTGCCAGTAGTATAGCTAGGGACAGGGGAAGAGTGGCTGAAGCTTTCTTT. Translated, it gives CASSIARDRGRVAEAFF.